The 7 T cell receptor beta chains reported below all come from one sample, sequenced in a study of Graves' ophthalmopathy and Graves' hyperthyroidism. RNA transcripts were the template, and TCR beta CDR3 regions were amplified from them. Following a first-round RT-PCR that used HTBI primers, a second-round multiplex PCR was carried out. TCRdb called the multiplex PCR reads again in MiXCR, with one record for every CDR3 protein. Here the sample spans 650,000 to 800,000 distinct CDR3 sequences, more than 40% being singletons. Sequences were obtained from peripheral blood. These receptors were taken from an adult man with Graves' ophthalmopathy.

This chain uses TRBV29-1 with TRBJ2-2; possibly TRBD1 for D (6 bases). CDR3 length: 13 amino acids. V gave up 4 bases and J gave up 4 bases, with 10 bases separating them. Germline CDR1 SQVTM, CDR2 ANQGSEA. DNA for the CDR3: TGCAGCGTTGCATCAGGGGCCACCGGGGAGCTGTTTTTT. It translates to CSVASGATGELFF.

This clonotype occurred many times. The J gene is TRBJ2-5, the V gene TRBV7-3, with 7 positions matching TRBD2. Trimming cost V 1 base and J 3 bases; bases outside gene matches: 5. The CDR3 length is 15 residues. The germline V gene encodes CDR1 SGHTA and CDR2 FQGTGA. This CDR3 reads CASSLIASGKETQYF. DNA of the CDR3: TGTGCCAGCAGCTTAATTGCTAGCGGAAAAGAGACCCAGTACTTC.

The rearrangement uses TRBV11-3 and TRBJ1-2, with TRBD1 matching 9 bases. From germline, CDR1 is SGHNT and CDR2 YENEEA. The CDR3 sequence is 12 residues long. The CDR3 sequence is CASGTGYYGYTF. The CDR3 DNA reads as TGTGCTAGTGGGACAGGGTACTATGGCTACACCTTC.

This clonotype appeared many times. The chain carries TRBV16 and TRBJ1-1; D gene unclear. Germline V lookup: CDR1 KGHSY, CDR2 FQNENV. V shed 5 bases and J shed 3 bases, with 16 bases lying between them. This CDR3 has 15 residues. DNA for the CDR3: TGTGCCAGCAGCAATCGTAGGGTCGGGGACACTGAAGCTTTCTTT. Residues: CASSNRRVGDTEAFF.

This clonotype was seen only once. This sequence joins TRBV7-9 and TRBJ1-5; D possibly corresponds to TRBD1 (6 bases). The V gene lost 5 bases and the J gene lost 4 bases, with 12 bases spanning the gap. CDR1 is SEHNR, CDR2 FQNEAQ, per germline (reference sequence). The CDR3 is 14 residues long. CDR3 nucleotide sequence: TGTGCCAGCAGCGTCCAAGGGGGGAATCAGCCCCAGCATTTT. It translates to CASSVQGGNQPQHF.

This clonotype was found many times. The chain combines TRBV7-3 with TRBJ2-2; 9 nucleotides match TRBD1. The V segment lost 1 base and the J segment 4 bases; nucleotides outside the gene matches: 4. The CDR3 covers 16 residues. CDR1 is SGHTA and CDR2 is FQGTGA in the germline V gene. In DNA form, the CDR3 reads TGTGCCAGCAGCTTAATTGCGGGACAGGGCACCGGGGAGCTGTTTTTT. Protein product: CASSLIAGQGTGELFF.

In the case of this clonotype: Compared with germline, one end of the junction differs, possibly owing to a read error. The chain uses TRBV10-3 and TRBJ2-2; the D is unclear. Germline CDR1 ENHRY, CDR2 SYGVKD. This CDR3 is built from 15 residues. The CDR3, as DNA: TGTGCCAGCAGTTACTCTCACAGTAACACCGGGGAGCTGTTTTTT. Its protein is CASSYSHSNTGELFF.